These T cell receptor beta chains were read from a single sample in a study of patients and donors after allogeneic stem cell transplantation. One entry per CDR3 protein results from TCRdb running MiXCR on the RT-PCR reads. Here the sample spans approximately 200,000 distinct CDR3 sequences, 41% being singletons. Sequenced material: blood, either unsorted or a sorted T cell fraction (not recorded which). The receptors shown here come from a human donor who was either an allogeneic HSCT recipient or a stem cell or donor lymphocyte infusion donor (not recorded which). It is not recorded whose cells these are; they may come from a transplant donor. Each CDR3 is given with its conserved first and last residue. A D gene is named only where the DNA matches it firmly. Where a row states a size, it is once, few, many or the class of an expanded clone; other rows omit it.

.,TRBV3-1,13,.,TRBJ2-3,CASSQDLADTQYF,TGTGCCAGCAGCCAAGATCTAGCAGATACGCAGTATTTT
.,TRBV30,12,.,TRBJ1-2,CAWSRATYGYTF,TGTGCCTGGAGTCGGGCAACCTATGGCTACACCTTC
.,TRBV12-3/TRBV12-4,14,.,TRBJ1-1,CASSYGGPNTEAFF,TGTGCCAGCAGTTACGGGGGACCGAACACTGAAGCTTTCTTT
.,TRBV10-3,15,TRBD2,TRBJ2-3,CAISVHAGETDTQYF,TGTGCCATCAGTGTCCATGCGGGAGAAACAGATACGCAGTATTTT
.,TRBV4-2,16,TRBD2,TRBJ2-7,CASSHFTSGSLYEQYF,TGTGCCAGCAGCCATTTTACTAGCGGGAGCCTGTACGAGCAGTACTTC
.,TRBV9,15,TRBD2,TRBJ2-1,CASSVGAGAPNEQFF,TGTGCCAGCAGCGTAGGAGCGGGAGCGCCCAATGAGCAGTTCTTC
few,TRBV6-5,14,.,TRBJ1-6,CASRQGDINSPLHF,TGTGCCAGCAGACAGGGAGATATTAATTCACCCCTCCACTTT
.,TRBV12-3/TRBV12-4,16,.,TRBJ1-2,CASSPQGDSPNYGYTF,TGTGCCAGCAGCCCCCAGGGAGACAGTCCTAACTATGGCTACACCTTC
few,TRBV7-2,14,TRBD1,TRBJ1-2,CASSFGQGPYGYTF,TGTGCCAGCAGCTTCGGACAGGGGCCCTATGGCTACACCTTC
once,TRBV24-1,15,.,TRBJ2-5,CATSDPRAAQETQYF,TGTGCCACCAGTGACCCGCGGGCCGCACAAGAGACCCAGTACTTC
.,TRBV3-1,15,.,TRBJ2-3,CASSPGTLHTDTQYF,TGTGCCAGCAGCCCCGGGACGCTCCACACAGATACGCAGTATTTT
few,TRBV5-1,14,.,TRBJ2-5,CASSTPGSQETQYF,TGCGCCAGCAGTACCCCAGGGAGCCAAGAGACCCAGTACTTC
.,TRBV5-1,15,.,TRBJ2-5,CASSSFREIQETQYF,TGCGCCAGCAGCTCCTTCAGGGAAATTCAAGAGACCCAGTACTTC
.,TRBV10-3,13,TRBD1,TRBJ1-2,CAIRGQGFYGYTF,TGTGCCATCAGGGGACAGGGGTTCTATGGCTACACCTTC
once,TRBV4-3,15,.,TRBJ2-5,CASSQGFGREETQYF,TGCGCCAGCAGCCAAGGTTTCGGCAGGGAAGAGACCCAGTACTTC
.,TRBV28,14,.,TRBJ1-5,CASSTTADNQPQHF,TGTGCCAGCAGTACGACTGCGGACAATCAGCCCCAGCATTTT
.,TRBV9,16,TRBD1,TRBJ2-5,CASSAGTDGFQETQYF,TGTGCCAGCAGCGCGGGGACAGACGGGTTCCAAGAGACCCAGTACTTC
few,TRBV19,15,.,TRBJ1-1,CASSIAGTSNTEAFF,TGTGCCAGTAGTATAGCAGGGACCTCGAACACTGAAGCTTTCTTT
.,TRBV30,13,.,TRBJ1-1,CAWIRRGRDVAFF,TGTGCCTGGATCCGACGGGGGCGTGACGTAGCTTTCTTT
many,TRBV5-1,14,.,TRBJ2-1,CASSLAGGNNEQFF,TGCGCCAGCAGCTTGGCGGGTGGAAACAATGAGCAGTTCTTC
.,TRBV5-1,16,TRBD2,TRBJ2-1,CASSSGLAGSYNEQFF,TGCGCCAGCAGCTCTGGACTAGCGGGCTCCTACAATGAGCAGTTCTTC
few,TRBV27,17,.,TRBJ1-1,CASSPRSWARMNTEAFF,TGTGCCAGCAGTCCACGATCGTGGGCCCGAATGAACACTGAAGCTTTCTTT
.,TRBV5-1,15,.,TRBJ2-7,CASSLGAELLYEQYF,TGCGCCAGCAGCTTGGGGGCCGAGCTTCTCTACGAGCAGTACTTC
.,TRBV12-3/TRBV12-4,16,TRBD1,TRBJ1-6,CASSPDRGGINSPLHF,TGTGCCAGCAGTCCCGACAGGGGGGGCATCAATTCACCCCTCCACTTT
.,TRBV14,15,.,TRBJ2-7,CASRPRDGRSYEQYF,TGTGCCAGCAGACCCCGGGACGGGAGAAGTTACGAGCAGTACTTC
few,TRBV28,17,TRBD1,TRBJ2-1,CASSALGQVTSYNEQFF,TGTGCCAGCAGTGCCTTGGGACAGGTAACGTCCTACAATGAGCAGTTCTTC
.,TRBV7-9,17,.,TRBJ1-4,CASSSVAGLATNEKLFF,TGTGCCAGCAGCTCAGTAGCCGGGTTAGCAACTAATGAAAAACTGTTTTTT
.,TRBV12-3/TRBV12-4,14,.,TRBJ1-1,CASSFTGLNTEAFF,TGTGCCAGCAGTTTTACAGGGTTGAACACTGAAGCTTTCTTT
few,TRBV11-2,14,.,TRBJ1-1,CASSLVRGSTEAFF,TGTGCCAGCAGCTTAGTTAGGGGGAGCACTGAAGCTTTCTTT
.,TRBV27,13,.,TRBJ2-5,CASGGPYQETQYF,TGTGCCAGCGGTGGCCCTTACCAAGAGACCCAGTACTTC
.,TRBV29-1,13,.,TRBJ2-7,CSGAPQGSYEQYF,TGCAGCGGCGCCCCTCAGGGTTCCTACGAGCAGTACTTC
few,TRBV5-1,13,.,TRBJ1-2,CASSLEQGSGYTF,TGCGCCAGCAGCTTGGAACAGGGCAGCGGCTACACCTTC
once,TRBV9,13,.,TRBJ2-2,CASSNPTAGELFF,TGTGCCAGCAGTAACCCGACGGCCGGGGAGCTGTTTTTT
few,TRBV20-1,13,TRBD1,TRBJ1-4,CSAALTGREKLFF,TGCAGTGCTGCCTTGACAGGGAGGGAAAAACTGTTTTTT
.,TRBV3-1,13,.,TRBJ1-2,CASSQDLGYGYTF,TGTGCCAGCAGCCAAGATCTGGGTTATGGCTACACCTTC
.,TRBV5-1,15,TRBD2,TRBJ2-7,CASSFLAGDHYEQYF,TGCGCCAGCAGCTTTTTAGCGGGAGATCACTACGAGCAGTACTTC
.,TRBV29-1,17,TRBD1,TRBJ1-1,CSVESGGAGGKWTEAFF,TGCAGCGTTGAATCTGGTGGGGCAGGGGGAAAATGGACTGAAGCTTTCTTT
.,TRBV15,14,.,TRBJ2-2,CATSRESETGELFF,TGTGCCACCAGCAGAGAATCGGAGACCGGGGAGCTGTTTTTT
once,TRBV9,14,.,TRBJ1-1,CASSVGQVHTEAFF,TGTGCCAGCAGCGTAGGCCAGGTGCATACTGAAGCTTTCTTT
few,TRBV4-2,17,TRBD2,TRBJ2-3,CASSQDDSGGKTDTQYF,TGTGCCAGCAGCCAAGATGATTCGGGGGGAAAAACAGATACGCAGTATTTT
few,TRBV12-3/TRBV12-4,15,TRBD1,TRBJ1-3,CASSPLNRGGDTIYF,TGTGCCAGCAGTCCTCTCAACAGGGGTGGGGACACCATATATTTT
.,TRBV27,15,TRBD1,TRBJ1-2,CASSETGLTNYGYTF,TGTGCCAGCAGTGAGACAGGGTTGACTAACTATGGCTACACCTTC
few,TRBV7-3,14,.,TRBJ1-6,CASSLRGDNSPLHF,TGTGCCAGCAGCTTACGAGGGGATAATTCACCCCTCCACTTT